The rows below give T cell receptor beta chains drawn from one sample of a study of control samples from healthy donors and cancer patients. Data came from immunoSEQ multiplex PCR; TCRdb stores just in-frame clones and leaves some out. The table shows about 130,000 clones, with over 75% occurring only once. Sequencing used blood. These receptors all stem from a man aged 35-49 years in good health. Each CDR3 is given with its conserved first and last residue. A D gene is named only where the DNA matches it firmly. Some rows mark clone size as missing; the rest say once, few, many or name a class of expanded clone.

D	J	size	V	DNA	CDR3
NA	TRBJ2-3	once	TRBV3-1/TRBV3-2	TGTGCCAGCAGCCAAACCGGGTTGACAGATACGCAGTATTTT	CASSQTGLTDTQYF
TRBD1	TRBJ1-6	NA	TRBV12-3/TRBV12-4	TGTGCCAGCAGCCGGGACAGCTATTCACCCCTCCACTTT	CASSRDSYSPLHF
TRBD1	TRBJ1-2	NA	TRBV5-1	TGCGCCAGCAGCTCGAGGACCGACAGGGTGGGAGGCTACACCTTC	CASSSRTDRVGGYTF
NA	TRBJ1-2	NA	TRBV6-1	TGTGCCAGCAGTGACCGACCGACGGGCGGCTACACCTTC	CASSDRPTGGYTF
TRBD1	TRBJ1-6	NA	TRBV6-5	TGTGCCAGCAGGGGAGGGGGCGCGGGGAATTCACCCCTCCACTTT	CASRGGGAGNSPLHF
NA	TRBJ2-4	NA	TRBV19	TGTGCCAGTAGTTCAGGCGGGGGCCCTAACATTCAGTACTTC	CASSSGGGPNIQYF
NA	TRBJ1-1	NA	TRBV12-3/TRBV12-4	TGTGCCAGCAGTTTATCGTACAGAGAAGCTTTCTTT	CASSLSYREAFF
TRBD1	TRBJ1-4	NA	TRBV9	TGTGCCAGCAGCCCAGGGGGCCGTGTTTTTGAAAAACTGTTTTTT	CASSPGGRVFEKLFF
NA	TRBJ2-2	NA	TRBV5-1	TGCGCCAGCAGCTTTAAGTGGGGGACTGGCTCGAACACCGGGGAGCTGTTTTTT	CASSFKWGTGSNTGELFF
TRBD2	TRBJ2-3	NA	TRBV11-2	TGTGCCAGCAGCTTAGATAGCGGGGGGGAAGATACGCAGTATTTT	CASSLDSGGEDTQYF
NA	TRBJ2-5	NA	TRBV4-2	TGTGCCAGCAGCCAAGGGATAGGGGTCCAAGAGACCCAGTACTTC	CASSQGIGVQETQYF
NA	TRBJ2-5	NA	TRBV13	TGTGCCAGCAGCTTTACAGGGAAACAGACCCAGTACTTC	CASSFTGKQTQYF
TRBD2	TRBJ2-7	NA	TRBV9	TGTGCCAGCAGCCCCCCAAGCGGGGGGGGCGAGCAGTACTTC	CASSPPSGGGEQYF
NA	TRBJ2-7	NA	TRBV5-1	TGCGCCAGCAGTGGTGAGGGGATCTACGAGCAGTACTTC	CASSGEGIYEQYF
NA	TRBJ2-7	NA	TRBV14	TGTGCCAGCAGCCAAGATCGGGGTGAGCAGTACTTC	CASSQDRGEQYF
TRBD1	TRBJ1-2	NA	TRBV2	TGTGCCAGCACCGAGCCCGGACAGGGGGCTAGAGGCTACACCTTC	CASTEPGQGARGYTF
NA	TRBJ1-1	NA	TRBV30	TGTGCCTGGACCCGACGGACTGAAGCTTTCTTT	CAWTRRTEAFF
TRBD2	TRBJ2-5	few	TRBV5-6	TGTGCCAGCAGCTTCGGACTAGCGGGGGACGAGACCCAGTACTTC	CASSFGLAGDETQYF
NA	TRBJ1-6	NA	TRBV5-6	TGTGCCAGCAGCTTGGAGGTAATAGATAATTCACCCCTCCACTTT	CASSLEVIDNSPLHF
NA	TRBJ2-7	once	TRBV3-1/TRBV3-2	TGTGCCAGCAGCCAAGATAGACTAGTGGCGTCCTACGAGCAGTACTTC	CASSQDRLVASYEQYF
NA	TRBJ2-7	NA	TRBV11-2	TGTGCCAGCAGCTTAGGAGGGCGCGGCATCCGATACGAGCAGTACTTC	CASSLGGRGIRYEQYF
NA	TRBJ2-1	NA	TRBV10-3	TGTGCCATCAGCAGAAGAGGTGACCCCTACAATGAGCAGTTCTTC	CAISRRGDPYNEQFF
TRBD1	TRBJ1-1	NA	TRBV7-9	TGTGCCAGCAGCCGGAAGGACAGGGGGGCTGAAGCTTTCTTT	CASSRKDRGAEAFF
TRBD2	TRBJ2-1	NA	TRBV12-3/TRBV12-4	TGTGCCAGCAAGCGGGGGCAAAAAAATGAGCAGTTCTTC	CASKRGQKNEQFF
NA	TRBJ1-5	NA	TRBV7-8	TGTGCCAGCAGACGGACCGCATATAGCAATCAGCCCCAGCATTTT	CASRRTAYSNQPQHF
NA	TRBJ1-1	NA	TRBV18	TGTGCCAGCTCACCACCAGGGGCGCGTCGCGTAGCTTTCTTT	CASSPPGARRVAFF
NA	TRBJ1-4	NA	TRBV6-6	TGTGCCAGCAGTTACTCTCTGGGACGGGGGTTACTGTTTTTT	CASSYSLGRGLLFF
NA	TRBJ1-3	NA	TRBV2	TGTGCCAGCAGTGTTCAGCAGATCTCTGGAAACACCATATATTTT	CASSVQQISGNTIYF
NA	TRBJ1-2	few	TRBV5-5	TGTGCCAGCAGCCCACACTCTACACGGAGTTACTATGGCTACACCTTC	CASSPHSTRSYYGYTF
TRBD2	TRBJ2-5	NA	TRBV18	TGTGCCAGCTCACTAGCGGGGGTGCAAGAGACCCAGTACTTC	CASSLAGVQETQYF
NA	TRBJ2-5	NA	TRBV5-1	TGCGCCAGCAGCTTGGGGGGTGTTCAAGAGACCCAGTACTTC	CASSLGGVQETQYF
NA	TRBJ2-3	once	TRBV11-2	TGTGCCAGCAGCTTAGTGGCCTACACAGATACGCAGTATTTT	CASSLVAYTDTQYF
NA	TRBJ1-5	once	TRBV4-1	TGCGCCAGCAGCCAGGAACCAGGGGCTCAGCCCCAGCATTTT	CASSQEPGAQPQHF
NA	TRBJ1-5	NA	TRBV2	TGTGCCAGCAGGAGGGACACGGGCAATCAGCCCCAGCATTTT	CASRRDTGNQPQHF
NA	TRBJ1-1	NA	TRBV6-1	TGTGCCAGCAGTGAGCACACAGGAGGGAACACTGAAGCTTTCTTT	CASSEHTGGNTEAFF
NA	TRBJ2-6	NA	TRBV11-2	TGTGCCAGCAGCTTCCACTCTGGGGCCAACGTCCTGACTTTC	CASSFHSGANVLTF
NA	TRBJ1-1	NA	TRBV18	TGTGCCAGCTCACCGGACAGATCTATGAACACTGAAGCTTTCTTT	CASSPDRSMNTEAFF
NA	TRBJ1-6	NA	TRBV7-3	TGTGCCAGCAGCTTACGGCATGCAGGGACTCTCCACTTT	CASSLRHAGTLHF
NA	TRBJ2-3	once	TRBV11-2	TGTGCCAGCAGCCCGACTAGGGGCCGTACAGATACGCAGTATTTT	CASSPTRGRTDTQYF
NA	TRBJ2-3	NA	TRBV2	TGTGCCAGCACCCGAACGGGGGCAAGCACAGATACGCAGTATTTT	CASTRTGASTDTQYF
NA	TRBJ1-4	once	TRBV2	TGTGCCAGCGCCCAGGGGCTGGCTAATGAAAAACTGTTTTTT	CASAQGLANEKLFF
NA	TRBJ2-3	once	TRBV5-1	TGCGCCAGCAGCACCCGGCAGGGGCAGGGCACAGATACGCAGTATTTT	CASSTRQGQGTDTQYF
NA	TRBJ1-5	NA	TRBV29-1	TGCAGCGTTGCCCAGGTGGCAGGGGTTGGGCAGCCCCAGCATTTT	CSVAQVAGVGQPQHF
NA	TRBJ1-1	NA	TRBV5-8	TGTGCCAGCAGCTTGGAGGTTAACACTGAAGCTTTCTTT	CASSLEVNTEAFF
TRBD1	TRBJ1-2	NA	TRBV28	TGTGCCAGCAGGATGACAGGGCCCATCAACTATGGCTACACCTTC	CASRMTGPINYGYTF
NA	TRBJ1-6	NA	TRBV5-6	TGTGCCAGCACCGTAAGGGGTTCACCCCTCCACTTT	CASTVRGSPLHF
TRBD2	TRBJ2-2	NA	TRBV5-5	TGTGCCACTACAGGAACTAGCGGGGGGGCCCACACCGGGGAGCTGTTTTTT	CATTGTSGGAHTGELFF
TRBD1	TRBJ2-5	once	TRBV5-1	TGCGCCAGCAGAGGACAGGGGGCGAACCAAGAGACCCAGTACTTC	CASRGQGANQETQYF
NA	TRBJ1-5	NA	TRBV5-8	TGTGCCAGCAGCTTGGCCCCAGACCAGCCCCAGCATTTT	CASSLAPDQPQHF
NA	TRBJ2-7	NA	TRBV3-1/TRBV3-2	TGTGCCAGCAGCCCTCGACAGAACTACGAGCAGTACTTC	CASSPRQNYEQYF
NA	TRBJ2-7	NA	TRBV6-5	TGTGCCCTGATGGGTCCTTCCAACGAGCAGTACTTC	CALMGPSNEQYF
NA	TRBJ2-3	NA	TRBV10-3	TGTGCCATCAGCTCGAAGAGCGGCGAAGATACGCAGTATTTT	CAISSKSGEDTQYF
NA	TRBJ2-1	NA	TRBV10-3	TGTGCCACGAACATTGGAATATCCTACAATGAGCAGTTCTTC	CATNIGISYNEQFF
NA	TRBJ2-1	NA	TRBV29-1	TGCAGCGTTGAAGTTCAAAACAATGAGCAGTTCTTC	CSVEVQNNEQFF
TRBD1	TRBJ1-5	once	TRBV5-1	TGCGCCAGCAGCCCATTACCGACAGGGGGCGAACAGCCCCAGCATTTT	CASSPLPTGGEQPQHF
NA	TRBJ2-2	NA	TRBV9	TGTGCCAGCAGCGTAGAGGTGGGAATGAACACCGGGGAGCTGTTTTTT	CASSVEVGMNTGELFF
TRBD2	TRBJ2-1	once	TRBV10-3	TGTGCCATCAGGAAAGGGACTAGCGGGGGCTTGCTTTACAATGAGCAGTTCTTC	CAIRKGTSGGLLYNEQFF
TRBD1	TRBJ1-1	NA	TRBV3-1/TRBV3-2	TGTGCCAGCAGCATAACCCCCGGACAGGGGACTGAAGCTTTCTTT	CASSITPGQGTEAFF
TRBD2	TRBJ2-5	NA	TRBV29-1	TGCAGCGTTGCATCCGGGGGGGGCATTTATGAGACCCAGTACTTC	CSVASGGGIYETQYF
TRBD2	TRBJ2-7	NA	TRBV27	TGTGCCAGCAGTTCGAACGGGGGGTACGAGCAGTACTTC	CASSSNGGYEQYF